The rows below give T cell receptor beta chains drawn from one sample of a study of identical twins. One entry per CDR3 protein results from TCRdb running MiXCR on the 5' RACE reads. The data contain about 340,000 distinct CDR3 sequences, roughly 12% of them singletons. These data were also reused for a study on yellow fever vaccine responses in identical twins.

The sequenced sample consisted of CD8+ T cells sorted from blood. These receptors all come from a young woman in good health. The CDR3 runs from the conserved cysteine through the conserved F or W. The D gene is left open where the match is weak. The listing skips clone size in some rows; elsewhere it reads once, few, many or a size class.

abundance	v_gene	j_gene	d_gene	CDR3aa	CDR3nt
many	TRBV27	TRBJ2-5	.	CASSLPGRAQYF	TGTGCCAGCAGTTTACCGGGTAGGGCCCAGTACTTC
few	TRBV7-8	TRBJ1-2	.	CASSLAGASPIRGYTF	TGTGCCAGCAGCTTAGCAGGGGCGTCCCCTATCAGGGGCTACACCTTC
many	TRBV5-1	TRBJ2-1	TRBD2	CASSIGRTSQSYNEQFF	TGCGCCAGCAGCATTGGACGGACTAGCCAATCCTACAATGAGCAGTTCTTC
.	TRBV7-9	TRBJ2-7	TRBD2	CASSFNRGRGGEYEQYF	TGTGCCAGCAGCTTCAATCGGGGGAGGGGCGGGGAGTACGAGCAGTACTTC
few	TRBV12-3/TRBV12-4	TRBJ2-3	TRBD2	CASSPAGGPGSDTQYF	TGTGCCAGCAGTCCAGCGGGAGGGCCGGGGTCAGATACGCAGTATTTT
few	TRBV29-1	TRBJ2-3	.	CSVYRVDTQYF	TGCAGCGTCTACAGGGTAGATACGCAGTATTTT
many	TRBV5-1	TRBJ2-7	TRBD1	CASRQGAYEQYF	TGCGCCAGCAGACAGGGGGCCTACGAGCAGTACTTC
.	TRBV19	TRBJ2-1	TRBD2	CASSPRGAGAPYNEQFF	TGTGCCAGTAGTCCCCGGGGAGCGGGGGCCCCCTACAATGAGCAGTTCTTC
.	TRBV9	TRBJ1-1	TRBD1	CASSKGQLMNTEAFF	TGTGCCAGCAGCAAGGGACAGCTCATGAACACTGAAGCTTTCTTT
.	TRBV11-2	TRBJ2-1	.	CASSSGSMNNEQFF	TGTGCCAGCAGCTCAGGAAGTATGAACAATGAGCAGTTCTTC
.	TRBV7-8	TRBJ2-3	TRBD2	CASSLASGMRTDTQYF	TGTGCCAGCAGCTTGGCTAGCGGGATGAGGACAGATACGCAGTATTTT
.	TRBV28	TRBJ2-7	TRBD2	CASSSIAGPEQYF	TGTGCCAGCAGTTCCATAGCGGGACCCGAGCAGTACTTC
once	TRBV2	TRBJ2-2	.	CASREDSNTGELFF	TGTGCCAGCAGGGAGGACAGCAACACCGGGGAGCTGTTTTTT
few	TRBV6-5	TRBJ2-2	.	CASSYRSETGELFF	TGTGCCAGCAGTTACCGTTCGGAAACCGGGGAGCTGTTTTTT
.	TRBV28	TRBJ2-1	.	CASSTGTDVYNEQFF	TGTGCCAGCAGCACCGGGACGGATGTCTACAATGAGCAGTTCTTC
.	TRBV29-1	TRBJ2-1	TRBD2	CSVPGTSVTGEQFF	TGCAGCGTCCCCGGGACTAGCGTCACGGGTGAGCAGTTCTTC
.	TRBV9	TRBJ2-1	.	CASSVVGDAYNEQFF	TGTGCCAGCAGCGTAGTAGGGGATGCCTACAATGAGCAGTTCTTC
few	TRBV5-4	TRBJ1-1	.	CASSFRGGNTEAFF	TGTGCCAGCAGCTTCCGGGGAGGGAACACTGAAGCTTTCTTT
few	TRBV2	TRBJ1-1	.	CASSEAPRDYTEAFF	TGTGCCAGCAGTGAAGCGCCCCGGGACTACACTGAAGCTTTCTTT
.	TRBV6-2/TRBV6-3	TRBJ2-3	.	CAIGTPQPTDTQYF	TGTGCCATCGGGACTCCACAACCCACAGATACGCAGTATTTT
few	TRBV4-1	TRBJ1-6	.	CASSQVTGLNSPLHF	TGCGCCAGCAGCCAAGTAACAGGACTTAATTCACCCCTCCACTTT
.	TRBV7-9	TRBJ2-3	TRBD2	CASSSRTSGTDTQYF	TGTGCCAGCAGCTCCCGGACTAGCGGCACAGATACGCAGTATTTT
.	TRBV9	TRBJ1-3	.	CASSVGDQRGTIYF	TGTGCCAGCAGCGTGGGGGACCAACGGGGCACCATATATTTT
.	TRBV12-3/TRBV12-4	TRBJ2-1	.	CASSFLGQGIDNEQFF	TGTGCCAGCAGTTTTCTGGGGCAGGGGATCGACAATGAGCAGTTCTTC
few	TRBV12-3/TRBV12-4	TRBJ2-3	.	CASSPSGYTQYF	TGTGCCAGCAGCCCCAGCGGTTATACGCAGTATTTT
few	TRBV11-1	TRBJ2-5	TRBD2	CASSLARVAGGSEETQYF	TGTGCCAGCAGCTTAGCGCGGGTAGCGGGGGGTTCGGAAGAGACCCAGTACTTC
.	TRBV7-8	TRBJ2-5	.	CASSSGDQETQYF	TGTGCCAGCAGCTCGGGGGACCAAGAGACCCAGTACTTC
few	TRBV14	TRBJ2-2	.	CASSQDWVDRDTGELFF	TGTGCCAGCAGCCAAGATTGGGTTGACAGAGACACCGGGGAGCTGTTTTTT
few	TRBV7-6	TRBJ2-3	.	CASSLGKKGDTQYF	TGTGCCAGCAGCTTGGGAAAAAAGGGAGATACGCAGTATTTT
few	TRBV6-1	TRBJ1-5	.	CASSAEIESNQPQHF	TGTGCCAGCAGTGCCGAGATTGAAAGCAATCAGCCCCAGCATTTT
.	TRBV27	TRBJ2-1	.	CASLQTSGGYNEQFF	TGTGCCAGTTTACAGACTAGTGGGGGATACAATGAGCAGTTCTTC
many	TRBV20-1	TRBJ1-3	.	CSAPVFGNTIYF	TGCAGTGCTCCTGTCTTTGGAAACACCATATATTTT
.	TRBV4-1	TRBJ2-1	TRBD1	CASSPGTGLYEQFF	TGCGCCAGCAGCCCCGGGACAGGGCTTTATGAGCAGTTCTTC
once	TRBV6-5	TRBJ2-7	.	CASSYAVSYEQYF	TGTGCCAGCAGTTACGCCGTCTCCTACGAGCAGTACTTC
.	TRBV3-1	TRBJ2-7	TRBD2	CASSQVSASGRVWEQYF	TGTGCCAGCAGCCAAGTTTCGGCTAGCGGGAGAGTATGGGAGCAGTACTTC
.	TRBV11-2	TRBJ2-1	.	CASSTFQSRSYNEQFF	TGTGCCAGCAGCACTTTTCAAAGCAGGTCCTACAATGAGCAGTTCTTC
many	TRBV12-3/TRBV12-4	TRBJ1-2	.	CASSLQGLSYGYTF	TGTGCCAGCAGTCTACAGGGATTGAGCTATGGCTACACCTTC
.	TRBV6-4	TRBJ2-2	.	CASSPRESGELFF	TGTGCCAGCAGCCCCCGGGAATCCGGGGAGCTGTTTTTT
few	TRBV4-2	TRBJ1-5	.	CASSQDSGDQPQHF	TGTGCCAGCAGCCAAGACTCAGGGGATCAGCCCCAGCATTTT
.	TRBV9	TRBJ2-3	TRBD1	CASSAGDSSTDTQYF	TGTGCCAGCAGCGCCGGGGACAGCAGCACAGATACGCAGTATTTT
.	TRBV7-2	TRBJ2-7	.	CASSFGEDTYEQYF	TGTGCCAGCAGCTTTGGGGAGGACACCTACGAGCAGTACTTC
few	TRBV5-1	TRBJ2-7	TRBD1	CASSLTGGNYEQYF	TGCGCCAGCAGCTTGACAGGGGGAAACTACGAGCAGTACTTC
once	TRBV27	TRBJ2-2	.	CASRGQSTGELFF	TGTGCCAGCAGGGGGCAGAGTACCGGGGAGCTGTTTTTT
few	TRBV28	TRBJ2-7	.	CASSLPLREQYF	TGTGCCAGCAGTTTACCCCTTCGGGAGCAGTACTTC
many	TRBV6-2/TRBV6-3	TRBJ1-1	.	CASSYLQEGNTEAFF	TGTGCCAGCAGTTACTTGCAGGAGGGGAACACTGAAGCTTTCTTT
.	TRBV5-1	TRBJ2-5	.	CASSLGANEETQYF	TGCGCCAGCAGCTTGGGAGCGAACGAAGAGACCCAGTACTTC
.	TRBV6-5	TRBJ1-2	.	CASSYALGGDGYTF	TGTGCCAGCAGTTACGCCCTAGGGGGGGACGGCTACACCTTC
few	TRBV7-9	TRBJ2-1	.	CASSSLNIEQFF	TGTGCCAGCAGCTCCCTAAACATTGAGCAGTTCTTC
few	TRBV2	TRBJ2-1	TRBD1	CASSKTGVFYNEQFF	TGTGCCAGCAGTAAGACAGGGGTGTTCTACAATGAGCAGTTCTTC
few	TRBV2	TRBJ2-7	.	CASSDEGGFYEQYF	TGTGCCAGCAGTGATGAGGGGGGGTTCTACGAGCAGTACTTC
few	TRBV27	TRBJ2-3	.	CASSSLPTRPNTDTQYF	TGTGCCAGCAGTTCCCTCCCGACTAGGCCTAACACAGATACGCAGTATTTT
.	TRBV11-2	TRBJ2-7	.	CASSHYEQYF	TGTGCCAGCAGCCACTACGAGCAGTACTTC
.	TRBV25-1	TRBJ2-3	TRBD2	CASSELLAGGTDTQYF	TGTGCCAGCAGTGAACTTCTAGCGGGAGGGACAGATACGCAGTATTTT
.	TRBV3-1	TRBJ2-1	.	CASSQEQGGDEQFF	TGTGCCAGCAGCCAGGAACAGGGAGGCGATGAGCAGTTCTTC
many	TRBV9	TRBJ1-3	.	CASSVEAGSGNTIYF	TGTGCCAGCAGCGTAGAGGCGGGCTCTGGAAACACCATATATTTT
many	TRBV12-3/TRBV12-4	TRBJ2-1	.	CASSSGSFYNEQFF	TGTGCCAGCAGTTCAGGGTCTTTCTACAATGAGCAGTTCTTC